The 14 T cell receptor beta chains below come from one sample, sequenced in a study of blood T cells in healthy people across ages (dated by TCRdb to about 2015). Library method: 5' RACE. TCRdb shows the sequencer as Illumina HiSeq 2500. A second PCR of about 7 to 12 cycles was run with a J-beta primer mix and a sample-barcoded 5' primer. In-frame beta chains were kept once TCRdb had trimmed the public reads at Q25 with fastp and called clones with MiXCR. Duplicate CDR3 protein sequences are folded into a single record with the most common DNA and genes. For this sample there are some 930,000 distinct CDR3 sequences; about 28% appear just once. About 9.4% of the sample belongs to the ten largest clones. This sample was shared with a second study, whose subject was T cells of mothers and their children.

The sample comprised blood. The source is a woman in her thirties or forties in good health.

The chain couples TRBV4-1 to TRBJ1-1; D unclear. In germline, CDR1 is MGHRA, CDR2 YSYEKL. V lost 3 bases, J lost 5 bases, and 7 bases lay in between. The CDR3 is 12 amino acids. DNA for the CDR3: TGCGCCAGCAGCCATACCTGGACTGAAGCTTTCTTT. It codes for CASSHTWTEAFF.

This clonotype was observed a handful of times. The chain employs TRBV11-2 and TRBJ2-2, with D perhaps matching TRBD2 (5 bases). Germline lookup yields CDR1 SGHAT and CDR2 FQNNGV. This CDR3 comprises 16 residues. Trimming stripped 7 bases from V and 4 bases from J, with 19 bases between. The CDR3 coding sequence is TGTGCCAGCATCACGGCAGAGGGCATTGGCACCGGGGAGCTGTTTTTT. Its translation is CASITAEGIGTGELFF.

The V gene is TRBV14, the J gene TRBJ1-6, with D unclear. The CDR3 is made up of 13 amino acids. Germline values: CDR1 SGHDN, CDR2 FVKESK. The ends were cut back, 0 bases at V and 9 bases at J, with 6 bases in the middle. Written as DNA, the CDR3 is TGTGCCAGCAGCCAAGATATACGTTCACCCCTCCACTTT. Translating gives CASSQDIRSPLHF.

The chain uses TRBV28 and TRBJ1-1; no reliable D call. CDR3 length: 13 residues. CDR1 is MDHEN and CDR2 is SYDVKM in the germline V gene. Trimming shortened V by 3 bases and J by 4 bases, and 9 bases separated the two germline ends. In DNA form, the CDR3 reads TGTGCCAGCAGTTTGCTGAGGGTCACTGAAGCTTTCTTT. Translating it yields CASSLLRVTEAFF.

This clonotype was seen ten or more times. The rearrangement joins TRBV7-2 to TRBJ2-3; D remains unclear. The CDR3 length is 13 residues. The germline V gene has CDR1 SGHTA and CDR2 FQGNSA. Deletions cut 5 bases from V and 3 bases from J, with 9 bases between. The CDR3 coding sequence is TGTGCCAGCAGCGCCGCCATGACAGATACGCAGTATTTT. Translating gives CASSAAMTDTQYF.

This clonotype came up a few times. The chain links TRBV5-1 to TRBJ2-1; D unclear. The CDR3 length is 15 residues. Germline V lookup: CDR1 SGHRS, CDR2 YFSETQ. Trimming took 0 bases from V and 2 from J, leaving 9 bases between them. For the CDR3, the DNA is TGCGCCAGCAGCTTGGGTCCGGACCCCTACAATGAGCAGTTCTTC. The encoded protein is CASSLGPDPYNEQFF.

The chain recombines TRBV28 with TRBJ2-4, with D possibly being TRBD1 (6 bases). Trimming removed 7 bases from V and 7 bases from J, with 17 bases in between. Germline V lookup: CDR1 MDHEN, CDR2 SYDVKM. The CDR3 consists of 14 residues. CDR3 residues: CASTPSSRGNIQYF. The CDR3 bases are TGTGCCAGCACTCCTTCCTCGAGGGGGAACATTCAGTACTTC.

The sample holds a few counts of this clonotype. The chain carries TRBV4-1 and TRBJ2-7; 11 nucleotides agree with TRBD2. CDR1 and CDR2 (germline): MGHRA, YSYEKL. The trim removed 4 bases at V and 3 bases at J, leaving 11 bases unmatched. CDR3 length: 17 residues. The CDR3 protein is CASSRLSSGTSGYEQYF. The CDR3 bases are TGCGCCAGCAGCCGCCTAAGCTCCGGGACTAGCGGCTACGAGCAGTACTTC.

This clonotype was picked up a small number of times. This CDR3 is CASSLDSSNALAKNIQYF. As DNA, the CDR3 is TGCGCCAGCAGCTTGGATTCTTCAAACGCTTTAGCCAAAAACATTCAGTACTTC. The chain is built from TRBV5-1 and TRBJ2-4; no clear D. CDR1 and CDR2 from the germline V gene are SGHRS and YFSETQ. Between the trimmed V and J ends, which lost 0 bases and 0 bases, there was a span of 16 bases. The CDR3 runs 18 residues.

The gene calls are TRBV4-3 and TRBJ2-3; D may correspond to TRBD1 or TRBD2 (6 bases each). Trimming removed 0 bases at V and 5 bases at J, with 12 bases between. CDR3 length: 15 amino acids. The germline gives CDR1 LGHNA, CDR2 YSLEER. The CDR3 nucleotides are TGCGCCAGCAGCCAAGATGGGGGGCCACGAGATACGCAGTATTTT. This codes for CASSQDGGPRDTQYF.

For this clonotype: A read error may be the cause here, since a much bigger clone is one base away. This chain uses TRBV5-1 with TRBJ2-1; tentative D call: TRBD2 (5 bases). Between the trimmed V and J ends, which lost 0 bases and 6 bases, there was a span of 13 bases. This CDR3 is 15 amino acids long. Germline V CDR1 and CDR2: SGHRS, YFSETQ. CDR3 residues: CASSLGPGSTNEQFF. The CDR3 nucleotides are TGCGCCAGCAGCTTGGGGCCGGGGTCAACCAATGAGCAGTTCTTC. The variable domain in full, with the rest retrieved from reference TRBV5-1 and TRBJ2-1, is KAGVTQTPRYLIKTRGQQVTLSCSPISGHRSVSWYQQTPGQGLQFLFEYFSETQRNKGNFPGRFSGRQFSNSRSEMNVSTLELGDSALYLCASSLGPGSTNEQFFGPGTRLTVL.

The chain employs TRBV7-2 and TRBJ2-7; 8 bases align to TRBD2. The CDR3 is 13 residues long. The germline V gene has CDR1 SGHTA and CDR2 FQGNSA. V trimming: 1 base; J trimming: 9 bases; junction bases outside the gene matches: 5. DNA for the CDR3: TGTGCCAGCAGCTTAGGAAGCGGGGGCGGGCAGTACTTC. This translates into CASSLGSGGGQYF.

On this clonotype: Since a much larger clone is just one base distant, this may be a read error. The chain couples TRBV15 to TRBJ2-1, with 11 bases matching TRBD2. Trimming removed 2 bases from V and 7 bases from J; junction bases left unmatched: 4. Looked up from germline, CDR1 is LNHNV and CDR2 is YYDKDF (reference sequence). CDR3 length: 15 amino acids. CDR3 coding DNA: TGTGCCACCAGCAGAAGGGCTAGCGGGGGGAATGAGCAGTTCTTC. This sequence encodes CATSRRASGGNEQFF.

A few counts support this clonotype. This rearrangement joins TRBV2 to TRBJ2-1; 10 nucleotides agree with TRBD2. The CDR3 loop spans 15 amino acids. The trim removed 7 bases at V and 9 bases at J, leaving 12 bases unmatched. Germline CDR1 SNHLY, CDR2 FYNNEI. The CDR3 DNA reads TGTGCCAGCAAGGTACTAGCGGGGAAGCGGGGTGAGCAGTTCTTC. This codes for CASKVLAGKRGEQFF.